This T cell receptor beta chain comes out of a study of blood T cell repertoires in COVID-19. Study-level background: The samples span acute and convalescent COVID-19 from the United States, Italy and Spain. In each case, the material was cDNA or gDNA derived from T cells, B-cell-depleted T cells, or PBMCs.

The table lists this clone with a count of one. Per the germline V gene, CDR1 is ENHRY and CDR2 is SYGVKD. V lost 6 bases and J 3 bases, leaving 14 bases between the germline ends. The CDR3 loop spans 15 amino acids. As handled by the study authors: Amplifying reference gene primers gave estimates of nucleated cell counts. Data came from immunoSEQ multiplex PCR; TCRdb stores just in-frame clones and leaves some out. V and J calls and clone size are as listed in that table; D and trimming were resolved from the DNA. The sample records roughly 220,000 clones, under 90% being singletons. Sequencing input: peripheral blood. This sequence originates from a young man with active or convalescent COVID-19. The chain combines TRBV10-3 with TRBJ1-4; D not resolved. CDR3 sequence: CAISRRGAANEKLFF. In DNA form, the CDR3 reads TGTGCCATCAGCCGACGGGGTGCCGCTAATGAAAAACTGTTTTTT.